The 21 T cell receptor beta chains reported below all come from one sample, sequenced in a study of shared clonotypes between healthy human individuals. Some clones are missing from TCRdb's copy, which holds only in-frame ones; the method was immunoSEQ multiplex PCR. The repertoire consists of 2 million to 2.5 million clones, with 80% to 95% occurring once and the leading ten covering under 0.45%. Sample: naive CD4+ T cells from PBMCs. Subset of the sample: CD45RA+ positively selected. The receptor set was obtained from a man aged 18 to 30 in good health. Some clones in this sample may be carry-over from other donors' samples.

The gene calls are TRBV27 and TRBJ1-5, with 7 nucleotides matching TRBD1. The CDR3 is made up of 18 amino acids. Germline CDR1 and CDR2: MNHEY and SMNVEV (reference sequence). Trimming removed 2 bases from V and 4 bases from J; junction bases left unmatched: 14. Here the CDR3 DNA reads TGTGCCAGCAGTTTAAGAGGGGGCGCGGGGTCGGGGAATCAGCCCCAGCATTTT. Amino acid sequence: CASSLRGGAGSGNQPQHF.

The V call is TRBV5-4, the J call TRBJ2-2; possible D gene TRBD1, 6 bases. Germline V gene sequence: CDR1 SGHNT, CDR2 YYREEE (reference sequence). V was cut by 4 bases and J by 1 base, with 11 bases left in between. The CDR3 covers 15 residues. CDR3 DNA: TGTGCCAGCAGCGCGAGCAGGGGGAACACCGGGGAGCTGTTTTTT. As protein: CASSASRGNTGELFF.

The V call is TRBV5-6, the J call TRBJ2-1, with 7 bases matching TRBD2. The trim removed 3 bases at V and 12 bases at J, leaving 18 bases unmatched. Germline V gene sequence: CDR1 SGHDT, CDR2 YYEEEE. The CDR3 covers 16 residues. The CDR3 DNA reads as TGTGCCAGCAGCTCGAATGGGGGGGACTTATCCCCGCGGCAGTTCTTC. It yields the protein CASSSNGGDLSPRQFF.

The CDR3 bases are TGTGCCAGCAGTGAAGTTCGGCAGGGCAGCCGAAACACCATATATTTT. Translated, it gives CASSEVRQGSRNTIYF. The chain joins TRBV6-1 to TRBJ1-3; perhaps TRBD1 as D (5 bases). Trimming removed 1 base from V and 5 bases from J, with 15 bases in between. Germline values: CDR1 MNHNS, CDR2 SASEGT. The CDR3 is 16 residues long.

This chain connects TRBV7-3 to TRBJ2-7; tentative D call: TRBD2 (6 bases). The germline CDR1 and CDR2 sequences are SGHTA and FQGTGA. The V end lost 5 bases, the J end lost 5 bases, and 19 bases lay between the germline ends. This CDR3 region has 15 residues. The CDR3 spells CASSRTRDWGDEQYF. The CDR3 nucleotides are TGTGCCAGCAGCCGTACTAGGGATTGGGGGGACGAGCAGTACTTC.

This chain uses TRBV15 with TRBJ2-2; 9 positions agree with TRBD1. J gave up 4 bases and V 1 base, and 10 bases lay outside the gene matches. CDR3 size: 18 residues. Germline values: CDR1 LNHNV, CDR2 YYDKDF (reference sequence). DNA for the CDR3: TGTGCCACCAGCAGAGGCTTAACAGGGGGCGGGGGCACCGGGGAGCTGTTTTTT. Translated: CATSRGLTGGGGTGELFF.

On this clone: This specimen includes other DNA sequences encoding the same CDR3. The V gene is TRBV6-1, the J gene TRBJ2-7; 7 nucleotides match TRBD1. CDR1 and CDR2 from the germline V gene are MNHNS and SASEGT. The CDR3 has 12 residues. Trimming took 6 bases from V and 3 from J; bases not matched to a gene: 2. The CDR3 nucleotides read TGTGCCAGCAGCCGGGACAGCTACGAGCAGTACTTC. Encoded protein: CASSRDSYEQYF.

This clone was observed a single time. The chain couples TRBV10-1 to TRBJ2-3; no definite D call. V was cut by 5 bases and J by 6 bases, with 15 bases left in between. The CDR3 totals 14 residues. CDR1 is WNHNN and CDR2 is SYGVQD in the germline V gene (reference sequence). The CDR3 loop is CASSSDRPGDTQYF. CDR3 bases: TGCGCCAGCAGTTCGGACCGACCTGGGGATACGCAGTATTTT.

This rearrangement joins TRBV19 to TRBJ2-1; TRBD1 is a possible D gene (6 bases). Germline V CDR1 and CDR2: LNHDA, SQIVND (reference sequence). Deletions cut 6 bases from V and 0 bases from J, with 12 bases between. The CDR3 totals 15 residues. CDR3 residues: CASSRDKNSYNEQFF. In DNA form, the CDR3 reads TGTGCCAGTAGCCGGGACAAGAACTCCTACAATGAGCAGTTCTTC. Based on the CDR3 plus reference TRBV19 and TRBJ2-1, the full variable domain is DGGITQSPKYLFRKEGQNVTLSCEQNLNHDAMYWYRQDPGQGLRLIYYSQIVNDFQKGDIAEGYSVSREKKESFPLTVTSAQKNPTAFYLCASSRDKNSYNEQFFGPGTRLTVL.

As to this clone: Other DNA variants within this sample encode the same CDR3. The chain is built from TRBV18 and TRBJ1-1; D is ambiguous. The V gene lost 2 bases and the J gene lost 0 bases, with 4 bases spanning the gap. CDR1 is KGHSH and CDR2 is LQKENI in the germline V gene. The CDR3 loop spans 13 amino acids. CDR3 protein: CASSPGVNTEAFF. CDR3 DNA: TGTGCCAGCTCACCAGGGGTGAACACTGAAGCTTTCTTT.

In regard to this clone: This sample includes further DNA sequences coding for the same CDR3. V is TRBV5-1 and J is TRBJ2-6, with D unresolved. The CDR3 has 15 residues. Germline V CDR1 and CDR2: SGHRS, YFSETQ. The ends were cut back, 0 bases at V and 0 bases at J, with 4 bases in the middle. Here the CDR3 reads CASSLGTSGANVLTF. For the CDR3, the DNA is TGCGCCAGCAGCTTGGGCACCTCTGGGGCCAACGTCCTGACTTTC. The full variable domain, rest sourced from reference TRBV5-1 and TRBJ2-6, is KAGVTQTPRYLIKTRGQQVTLSCSPISGHRSVSWYQQTPGQGLQFLFEYFSETQRNKGNFPGRFSGRQFSNSRSEMNVSTLELGDSALYLCASSLGTSGANVLTFGAGSRLTVL.

The chain couples TRBV4-3 to TRBJ2-3; D may match TRBD1 or TRBD2 (7 bases each). The CDR3 is 14 amino acids. CDR1 is LGHNA and CDR2 is YSLEER in the germline V gene. Deletions cut 1 base from V and 6 bases from J, with 11 bases between. The CDR3 loop is CASSQGRGGDTQYF. The DNA of the CDR3 is TGCGCCAGCAGCCAAGGCAGGGGGGGCGATACGCAGTATTTT.

The rearrangement joins TRBV28 to TRBJ1-2; no clear D. V was clipped by 5 bases and J by 5 bases, with 15 bases between them. CDR1 and CDR2 (germline): MDHEN, SYDVKM. This CDR3 region has 14 residues. Written as DNA, the CDR3 is TGTGCCAGCAGTCCCCTGGACGGAGCTTATGGCTACACCTTC. This gives the protein CASSPLDGAYGYTF.

A note on this clone: The identical CDR3 is also encoded by other nucleotide sequences in the sample. The rearrangement links TRBV7-3 to TRBJ2-5; 15 bases line up with TRBD2. The CDR3 extends over 15 amino acids. CDR1 is SGHTA and CDR2 is FQGTGA in the germline V gene. Germline trimming cut 4 bases from V and 5 bases from J; bases unmatched to any gene: 2. The CDR3 DNA sequence: TGTGCCAGCAGCTCCGGACTAGCGGGAGGGGAGACCCAGTACTTC. Translated: CASSSGLAGGETQYF.

The V gene is TRBV5-8, the J gene TRBJ2-3; 9 positions agree with TRBD2. V lost 4 bases, J lost 1 base, and 13 bases stayed unmatched. The CDR3 contains 18 residues. CDR1 is SGHTS and CDR2 is YDEGEE in the germline V gene. The CDR3 reads CASSPRSSGSFGTDTQYF. For the CDR3, the DNA is TGTGCCAGCAGCCCCCGAAGTAGCGGGAGTTTCGGCACAGATACGCAGTATTTT.

The rearrangement links TRBV27 to TRBJ2-1; D is undetermined. The V gene's germline CDR1 is MNHEY and CDR2 SMNVEV (reference sequence). Deletions cut 1 base from V and 4 bases from J, with 14 bases between. CDR3 size: 16 residues. CDR3 nucleotide sequence: TGTGCCAGCAGTTTATTTCCGGGTACTCGGTACAATGAGCAGTTCTTC. Translating it yields CASSLFPGTRYNEQFF.

The V call is TRBV7-8, the J call TRBJ2-7; D is unclear. The V gene lost 5 bases and the J gene lost 6 bases, with 14 bases spanning the gap. There are 13 residues in the CDR3. CDR1 is SGHVS and CDR2 is FQNEAQ in the germline V gene. The CDR3 nucleotides are TGTGCCAGCAGCCCCTATGGCCTCGCCGAGCAGTACTTC. Translation: CASSPYGLAEQYF.

J is TRBJ2-7 and V is TRBV27; no clear D gene. The CDR3 sequence is 13 residues long. Germline assignment: CDR1 MNHEY and CDR2 SMNVEV (reference sequence). Trimming took 8 bases from V and 2 from J, leaving 13 bases between them. The CDR3 region is CASGPTSTYEQYF. The CDR3 nucleotides are TGTGCCAGCGGGCCTACGAGCACCTACGAGCAGTACTTC.

This chain joins TRBV11-3 and TRBJ2-7; the match to TRBD1 covers 9 bases. Germline CDR1 is SGHNT and CDR2 is YENEEA. The CDR3 runs 15 residues. The ends lost 4 bases at V and 5 bases at J; junction bases unmatched: 9. For the CDR3, the DNA is TGTGCCAGCAGCTCTCAACTAACAGGGGGCAACGAGCAGTACTTC. This codes for CASSSQLTGGNEQYF.

The genes are TRBV5-4 and TRBJ2-7, with 7 nucleotides matching TRBD2. The CDR3 is made up of 14 amino acids. Germline V gives CDR1 SGHNT, CDR2 YYREEE (reference sequence). V shed 1 base and J 5 bases; nucleotides not matched to a gene: 6. The CDR3 region has the DNA TGTGCCAGCAGCTTGAGGGCGGGAGCCAACGAGCAGTACTTC. Translation gives CASSLRAGANEQYF.

This clone has a single count. The CDR3 nucleotides read TGTGCCAGCAGAAAACAGGGGTCCGACTATGGCTACACCTTC. Encoded protein: CASRKQGSDYGYTF. The chain recombines TRBV6-5 with TRBJ1-2, with 7 bases that match TRBD1. The CDR3 spans 14 residues. Germline V CDR1 and CDR2: MNHEY, SVGAGI. V shed 6 bases, J shed 3 bases, and the junction held 7 bases outside the gene matches.